The rows below give T cell receptor beta chains drawn from one sample of a study of human T cells and chemical hapten exposure. TCRdb processed the RACE reads anew with MiXCR; each CDR3 protein has one entry. The sample lists 65,000 to 90,000 distinct CDR3 sequences, 6.5% to 8% occurring once. Material: whole blood, obtained in connection with sensitization to the hapten diphenylcyclopropenone (DPC). Receptors were obtained from a woman aged 30 to 39 with alopecia areata. Some clones in this sample may be carry-over from other donors' samples. CDR3s include the opening cysteine and the closing phenylalanine or tryptophan. Fields, in order: J gene, D gene, clone size, V gene, CDR3 DNA, CDR3 protein. D genes are given only for firm matches. Clone sizes are given selectively: once, few, many, or a class where the clone is expanded.

j_gene: TRBJ2-3
d_gene: .
abundance: many
v_gene: TRBV9
CDR3nt: TGTGCCAGCAGCCCAAGGGGAAAGCGTGGCACAGATACGCAGTATTTT
CDR3aa: CASSPRGKRGTDTQYF

j_gene: TRBJ2-7
d_gene: .
abundance: many
v_gene: TRBV29-1
CDR3nt: TGCAGCGTCCGGACGGGTTACGAGCAGTACTTC
CDR3aa: CSVRTGYEQYF

j_gene: TRBJ1-1
d_gene: TRBD1
abundance: .
v_gene: TRBV3-1
CDR3nt: TGTGCCAGCAGCTCCAGGGGGATGAACACTGAAGCTTTCTTT
CDR3aa: CASSSRGMNTEAFF

j_gene: TRBJ1-4
d_gene: .
abundance: few
v_gene: TRBV12-3/TRBV12-4
CDR3nt: TGTGCCAGCAGTCCGGGACGGAGGAATGAAAAACTGTTTTTT
CDR3aa: CASSPGRRNEKLFF

j_gene: TRBJ1-1
d_gene: .
abundance: many
v_gene: TRBV13
CDR3nt: TGTGCCAGCAGCTTTACGACAGGGAACACTGAAGCTTTCTTT
CDR3aa: CASSFTTGNTEAFF

j_gene: TRBJ1-2
d_gene: TRBD1
abundance: .
v_gene: TRBV6-5
CDR3nt: TGTGCCAGCAGTACCGCCTACGGGACAGGGGTTGACGGCTACACCTTC
CDR3aa: CASSTAYGTGVDGYTF

j_gene: TRBJ2-6
d_gene: .
abundance: .
v_gene: TRBV6-1
CDR3nt: TGTGCCAGCAGAGGGTTTGGGGCCAACGTCCTGACTTTC
CDR3aa: CASRGFGANVLTF

j_gene: TRBJ2-1
d_gene: TRBD2
abundance: many
v_gene: TRBV12-3/TRBV12-4
CDR3nt: TGTGCCAGCAGTCACAGCGGGGGGCCGCCCTACAATGAGCAGTTCTTC
CDR3aa: CASSHSGGPPYNEQFF

j_gene: TRBJ1-1
d_gene: .
abundance: many
v_gene: TRBV6-6
CDR3nt: TGTGCCAGCACCGTCGGTAGGGGGGCCTTCTCTCACACTGAAGCTTTCTTT
CDR3aa: CASTVGRGAFSHTEAFF

j_gene: TRBJ1-6
d_gene: TRBD1
abundance: .
v_gene: TRBV5-4
CDR3nt: TGTGCCAGCAGCTTGGGGGCCGACAGGGCCTATAATTCACCCCTCCACTTT
CDR3aa: CASSLGADRAYNSPLHF

j_gene: TRBJ2-7
d_gene: TRBD1
abundance: many
v_gene: TRBV6-5
CDR3nt: TGTGCCAGCACTTCGGGACAGGGGAGCTACGAGCAGTACTTC
CDR3aa: CASTSGQGSYEQYF